Sequencing of this T cell receptor (beta chain) was carried out in a study of graft-versus-host responses after intestinal transplantation. Across the study: Transplants given to recipients were multivisceral, liver-intestinal, or isolated intestinal. Each recipient received anti-thymocyte globulin induction, then tacrolimus and steroids for 3 to 4 years. Overall study results and limits: Levels of circulating GvH clones at their peak were associated with early post-transplant HvG declines. Recipient marrow harbored GvH clones, some of which surfaced first in ileum or blood.

Of note for this clone: Its antigen is currently unknown.

Measured with immunoSEQ multiplex PCR; TCRdb has only the in-frame clones, and not every one. The profile shows roughly 90,000 clones, roughly 90% of them singletons. CDR3 length equals 14 residues. Germline-derived CDR1 and CDR2 are KGHSH and LQKENI. V was pared by 6 bases and J by 1 base, with 3 bases of the junction left unmatched. The TCR originated in a human donor who was the organ donor for an intestinal transplant. This chain joins TRBV18 and TRBJ2-7, with TRBD1 identical over 10 bases. The sample consisted of unstimulated CD4+ T cells sorted from spleen or lymph node cells, taken before transplant. The CDR3 here is CASSPGQGSYEQYF. In DNA, the CDR3 is TGTGCCAGCTCTCCGGGACAGGGGTCCTACGAGCAGTACTTC.